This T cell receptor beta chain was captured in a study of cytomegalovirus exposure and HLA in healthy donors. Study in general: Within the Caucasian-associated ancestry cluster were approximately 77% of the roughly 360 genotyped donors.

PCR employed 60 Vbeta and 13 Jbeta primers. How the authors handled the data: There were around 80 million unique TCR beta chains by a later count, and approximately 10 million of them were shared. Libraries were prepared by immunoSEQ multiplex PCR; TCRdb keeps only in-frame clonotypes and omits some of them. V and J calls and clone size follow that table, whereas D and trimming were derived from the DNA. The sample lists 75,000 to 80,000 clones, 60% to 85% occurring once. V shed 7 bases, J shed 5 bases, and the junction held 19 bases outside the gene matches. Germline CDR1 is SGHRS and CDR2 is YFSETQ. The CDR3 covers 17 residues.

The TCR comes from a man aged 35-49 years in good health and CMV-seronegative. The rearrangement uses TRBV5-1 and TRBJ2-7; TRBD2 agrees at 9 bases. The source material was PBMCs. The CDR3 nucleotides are TGCGCCAGCGGGCTCAATAGCGGGAGTCTTAGAGTGAACGAGCAGTACTTC. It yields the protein CASGLNSGSLRVNEQYF.